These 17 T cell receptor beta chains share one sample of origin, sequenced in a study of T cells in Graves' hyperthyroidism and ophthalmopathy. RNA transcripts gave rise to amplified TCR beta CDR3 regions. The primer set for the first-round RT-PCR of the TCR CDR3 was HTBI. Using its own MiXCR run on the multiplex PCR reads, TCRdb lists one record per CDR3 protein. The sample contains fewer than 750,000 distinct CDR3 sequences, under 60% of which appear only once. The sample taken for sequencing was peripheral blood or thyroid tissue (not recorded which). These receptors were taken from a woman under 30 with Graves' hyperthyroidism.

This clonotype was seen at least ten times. The CDR3 DNA reads as TGTGCCAGCAGAGAAACAGGGGGCGTTAACCCTGGAAACACCATATATTTT. Amino acid sequence: CASRETGGVNPGNTIYF. This chain joins TRBV13 and TRBJ1-3; 9 nucleotides align to TRBD1. Germline CDR1 and CDR2: PRHDT and FYEKMQ (reference sequence). V lost 6 bases and J lost 2; bases outside the gene matches: 11. The length of the CDR3 is 17 residues.

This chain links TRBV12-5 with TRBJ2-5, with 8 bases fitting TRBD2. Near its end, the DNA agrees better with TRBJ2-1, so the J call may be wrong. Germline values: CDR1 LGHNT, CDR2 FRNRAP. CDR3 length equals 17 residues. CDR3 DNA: TGTGCTAGTGGTTTGACCCTACTAGCGGAGACATACAATGAGCAGTTCTTC. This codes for CASGLTLLAETYNEQFF.

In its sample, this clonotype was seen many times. DNA for the CDR3: TGTGCCAGTAGTATTTTTGGGACAGGTATCGATGGCTACACCTTC. Protein: CASSIFGTGIDGYTF. The V and J genes are TRBV19 and TRBJ1-2, with 8 bases lining up with TRBD1. Trimming took 3 bases from V and 6 from J; bases not matched to a gene: 9. This CDR3 spans 15 amino acids. Germline values: CDR1 LNHDA, CDR2 SQIVND (reference sequence).

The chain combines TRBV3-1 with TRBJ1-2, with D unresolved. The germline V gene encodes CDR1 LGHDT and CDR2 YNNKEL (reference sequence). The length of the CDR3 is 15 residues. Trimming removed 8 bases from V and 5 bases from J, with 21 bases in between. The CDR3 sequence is CASSHPGRDGYGYTF. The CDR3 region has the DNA TGTGCCAGCTCCCACCCGGGGAGGGATGGATATGGCTACACCTTC.

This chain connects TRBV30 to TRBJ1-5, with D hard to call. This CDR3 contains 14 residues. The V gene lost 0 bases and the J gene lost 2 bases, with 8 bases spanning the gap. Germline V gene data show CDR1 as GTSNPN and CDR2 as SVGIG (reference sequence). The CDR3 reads CAWSVRGRNQPQHF. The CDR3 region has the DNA TGTGCCTGGAGTGTCCGAGGCCGCAATCAGCCCCAGCATTTT.

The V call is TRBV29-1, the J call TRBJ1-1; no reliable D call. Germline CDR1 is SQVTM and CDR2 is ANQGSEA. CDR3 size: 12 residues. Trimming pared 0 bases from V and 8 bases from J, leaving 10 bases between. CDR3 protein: CSVEDAEPEAFF. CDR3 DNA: TGCAGCGTTGAAGATGCGGAGCCAGAAGCTTTCTTT.

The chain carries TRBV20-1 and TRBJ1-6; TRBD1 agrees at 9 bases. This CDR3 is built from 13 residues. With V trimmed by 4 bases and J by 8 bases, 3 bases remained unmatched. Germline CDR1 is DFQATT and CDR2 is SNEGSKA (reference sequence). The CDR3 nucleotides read TGCAGTGCTAACAGGGGGCTAGATTCACCCCTCCACTTT. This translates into CSANRGLDSPLHF.

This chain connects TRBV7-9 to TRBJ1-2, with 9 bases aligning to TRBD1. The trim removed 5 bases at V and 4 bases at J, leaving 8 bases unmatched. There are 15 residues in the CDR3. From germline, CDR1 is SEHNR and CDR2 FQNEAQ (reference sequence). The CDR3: CASSPGGTGRYGYTF. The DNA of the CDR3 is TGTGCCAGCAGCCCCGGCGGGACAGGGCGCTATGGCTACACCTTC. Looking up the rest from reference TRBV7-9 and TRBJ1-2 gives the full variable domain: DTGVSQNPRHKITKRGQNVTFRCDPISEHNRLYWYRQTLGQGPEFLTYFQNEAQLEKSRLLSDRFSAERPKGSFSTLEIQRTEQGDSAMYLCASSPGGTGRYGYTFGSGTRLTVV.

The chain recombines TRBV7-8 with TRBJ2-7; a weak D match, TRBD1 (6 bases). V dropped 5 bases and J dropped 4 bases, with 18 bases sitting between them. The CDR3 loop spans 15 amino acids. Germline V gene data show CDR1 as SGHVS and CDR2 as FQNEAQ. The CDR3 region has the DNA TGTGCCAGCAGCGACTTATCGGGACAAAGTTACGAGCAGTACTTC. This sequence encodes CASSDLSGQSYEQYF.

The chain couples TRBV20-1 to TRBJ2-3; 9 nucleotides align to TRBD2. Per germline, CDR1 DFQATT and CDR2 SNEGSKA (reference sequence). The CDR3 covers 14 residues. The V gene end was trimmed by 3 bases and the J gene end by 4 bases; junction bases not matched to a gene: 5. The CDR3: CSARASGISDTQYF. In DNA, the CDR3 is TGCAGTGCTAGGGCTAGCGGGATCTCAGATACGCAGTATTTT.

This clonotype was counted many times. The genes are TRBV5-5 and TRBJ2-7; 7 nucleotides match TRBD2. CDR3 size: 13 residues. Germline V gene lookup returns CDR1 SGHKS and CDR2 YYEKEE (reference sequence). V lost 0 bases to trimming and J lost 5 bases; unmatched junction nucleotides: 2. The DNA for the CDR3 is TGTGCCAGCAGCTTGGGCGGGAGCAACGAGCAGTACTTC. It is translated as CASSLGGSNEQYF.

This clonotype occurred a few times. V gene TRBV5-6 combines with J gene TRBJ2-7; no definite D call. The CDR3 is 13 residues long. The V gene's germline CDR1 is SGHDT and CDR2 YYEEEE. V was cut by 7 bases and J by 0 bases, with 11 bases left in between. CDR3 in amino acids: CASSPPTSYEQYF. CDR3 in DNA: TGTGCCAGCTCACCCCCAACCTCCTACGAGCAGTACTTC.

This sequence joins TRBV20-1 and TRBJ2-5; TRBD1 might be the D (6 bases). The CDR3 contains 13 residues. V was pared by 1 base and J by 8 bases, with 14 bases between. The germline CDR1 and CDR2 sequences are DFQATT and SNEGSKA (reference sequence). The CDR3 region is CSARGAMGTTQYF. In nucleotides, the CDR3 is TGCAGTGCTAGAGGGGCGATGGGGACAACCCAGTACTTC.

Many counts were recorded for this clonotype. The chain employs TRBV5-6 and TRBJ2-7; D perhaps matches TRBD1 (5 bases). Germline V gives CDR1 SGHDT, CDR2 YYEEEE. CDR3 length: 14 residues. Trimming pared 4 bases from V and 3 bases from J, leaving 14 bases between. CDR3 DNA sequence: TGTGCCAGCAGCCGAATCCAGGGATACTACGAGCAGTACTTC. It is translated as CASSRIQGYYEQYF.

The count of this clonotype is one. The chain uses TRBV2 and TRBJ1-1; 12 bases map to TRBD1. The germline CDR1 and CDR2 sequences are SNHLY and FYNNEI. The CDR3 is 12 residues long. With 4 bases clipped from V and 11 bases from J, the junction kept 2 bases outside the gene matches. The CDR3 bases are TGTGCCAGCAGTGCGGGACAGGGGGCGGCTTTCTTT. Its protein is CASSAGQGAAFF.

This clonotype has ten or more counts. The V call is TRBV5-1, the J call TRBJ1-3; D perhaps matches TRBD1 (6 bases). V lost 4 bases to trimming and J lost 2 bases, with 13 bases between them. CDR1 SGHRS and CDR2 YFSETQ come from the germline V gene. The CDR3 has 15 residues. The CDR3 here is CASSQTTGAGNTIYF. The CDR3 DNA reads TGCGCCAGCAGCCAAACGACAGGCGCTGGAAACACCATATATTTT. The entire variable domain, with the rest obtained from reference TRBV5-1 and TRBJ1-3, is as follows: KAGVTQTPRYLIKTRGQQVTLSCSPISGHRSVSWYQQTPGQGLQFLFEYFSETQRNKGNFPGRFSGRQFSNSRSEMNVSTLELGDSALYLCASSQTTGAGNTIYFGEGSWLTVV.

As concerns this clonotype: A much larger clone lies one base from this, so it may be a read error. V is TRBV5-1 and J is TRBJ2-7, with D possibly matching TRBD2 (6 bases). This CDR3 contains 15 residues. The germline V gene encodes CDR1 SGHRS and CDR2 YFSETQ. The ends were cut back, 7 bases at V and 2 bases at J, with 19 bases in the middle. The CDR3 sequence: CASHPSYAGPYEQYF. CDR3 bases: TGCGCCAGCCACCCTTCGTATGCGGGACCCTACGAGCAGTACTTC.